Below, 10 T cell receptor beta chains from the same sample are listed, as sequenced in a study of control samples from healthy donors and cancer patients. TCRdb's table, derived via immunoSEQ multiplex PCR, lists solely in-frame clones and lacks some. This repertoire shows 100,000 to 150,000 clones, 80% to 95% found once; its top ten account for about 2.3%. Sequences were obtained from blood. These receptors originate from a man between 35 and 55 years old in good health.

V gene TRBV7-9 combines with J gene TRBJ1-3; no reliable D call. This CDR3 has 15 amino acids. Between the trimmed V and J ends, which lost 3 bases and 0 bases, there was a span of 9 bases. Germline-derived CDR1 and CDR2 are SEHNR and FQNEAQ (reference sequence). The CDR3 here is CASSFSGSSGNTIYF. The CDR3 DNA is TGTGCCAGCAGCTTCTCGGGGAGCTCTGGAAACACCATATATTTT.

CDR3 in amino acids: CASSYGKTQYF. DNA of the CDR3: TGTGCCAGCAGTTACGGGAAGACCCAGTACTTC. This chain uses TRBV6-2 or TRBV6-3 with TRBJ2-5; D not certain. The germline CDR1 and CDR2 sequences are MNHEY and SVGEGT. The CDR3 sequence is 11 residues long. The V gene lost 2 bases and the J gene lost 6 bases, with 4 bases spanning the gap.

The V call is TRBV10-1, the J call TRBJ2-1; the D is unclear. V was trimmed by 2 bases and J by 5 bases, leaving 4 bases between them. Germline values: CDR1 WNHNN, CDR2 SYGVQD (reference sequence). This CDR3 spans 12 amino acids. DNA for the CDR3: TGCGCCAGCAGTGAGCGGAACAATGAGCAGTTCTTC. It yields the protein CASSERNNEQFF.

This rearrangement joins TRBV11-2 to TRBJ2-2; D gene unclear. Germline V gives CDR1 SGHAT, CDR2 FQNNGV. This CDR3 region has 14 residues. V was cut by 2 bases and J by 2 bases, with 6 bases left in between. The CDR3 region is CASSLIANTGELFF. CDR3 nucleotides: TGTGCCAGCAGCTTAATCGCAAACACCGGGGAGCTGTTTTTT.

This chain links TRBV5-1 with TRBJ2-1; 13 bases match TRBD2. Germline CDR1 is SGHRS and CDR2 is YFSETQ. The CDR3 is 16 residues long. V lost 8 bases and J lost 0; bases outside the gene matches: 5. The CDR3 nucleotides are TGCGCCAGTAGACTAGCGGGGGGTAGCTCCTACAATGAGCAGTTCTTC. Translating it yields CASRLAGGSSYNEQFF.

This chain connects TRBV14 to TRBJ2-4; D remains ambiguous. This CDR3 region has 13 residues. In germline, CDR1 is SGHDN, CDR2 FVKESK. V lost 4 bases, J lost 3 bases, and 7 bases lay in between. CDR3 protein: CASSPFSKNIQYF. The CDR3 nucleotides are TGTGCCAGCAGCCCCTTTAGCAAAAACATTCAGTACTTC. Full variable domain (missing parts from reference TRBV14 and TRBJ2-4): EAGVTQFPSHSVIEKGQTVTLRCDPISGHDNLYWYRRVMGKEIKFLLHFVKESKQDESGMPNNRFLAERTGGTYSTLKVQPAELEDSGVYFCASSPFSKNIQYFGAGTRLSVL.

The chain has TRBV7-3 and TRBJ2-1; 10 nucleotides align to TRBD2. The CDR3 contains 15 residues. V dropped 5 bases and J dropped 4; count of bases not matched to a gene: 5. CDR1 SGHTA and CDR2 FQGTGA come from the germline V gene. In nucleotides, the CDR3 is TGTGCCAGCAGCGTAGCGGGGGGATTTTACAATGAGCAGTTCTTC. Protein: CASSVAGGFYNEQFF. The full variable domain, in which reference TRBV7-3 and TRBJ2-1 provide the parts outside the CDR3, is GAGVSQTPSNKVTEKGKYVELRCDPISGHTALYWYRQSLGQGPEFLIYFQGTGAADDSGLPNDRFFAVRPEGSVSTLKIQRTERGDSAVYLCASSVAGGFYNEQFFGPGTRLTVL.

The chain couples TRBV25-1 to TRBJ2-5, with 7 bases identical to TRBD2. The CDR3 is 17 residues long. In germline, CDR1 is MGHDK, CDR2 SYGVNS. Trimming cost V 8 bases and J 3 bases; bases outside gene matches: 18. The CDR3 sequence is CASGPGSGTRPKETQYF. The DNA of the CDR3 is TGTGCCAGCGGGCCCGGGAGCGGGACCCGGCCAAAAGAGACCCAGTACTTC.

This chain links TRBV19 with TRBJ1-2; D gene unclear. CDR3 length: 13 residues. The germline V and J ends were trimmed by 11 bases and 2 bases, with 15 bases remaining between them. The germline gives CDR1 LNHDA, CDR2 SQIVND (reference sequence). The DNA for the CDR3 is TGTGCCGCTAATCCAGGATGGAACTATGGCTACACCTTC. Its protein product is CAANPGWNYGYTF.

The chain uses TRBV6-4 and TRBJ2-3, with D tentatively TRBD1 (5 bases). Germline V gene lookup returns CDR1 MRHNA and CDR2 SNTAGT. This CDR3 comprises 14 residues. The V gene lost 4 bases and the J gene lost 3 bases, with 11 bases spanning the gap. CDR3 in amino acids: CASSVGPTTDTQYF. DNA of the CDR3: TGTGCCAGCAGTGTGGGGCCTACGACAGATACGCAGTATTTT.